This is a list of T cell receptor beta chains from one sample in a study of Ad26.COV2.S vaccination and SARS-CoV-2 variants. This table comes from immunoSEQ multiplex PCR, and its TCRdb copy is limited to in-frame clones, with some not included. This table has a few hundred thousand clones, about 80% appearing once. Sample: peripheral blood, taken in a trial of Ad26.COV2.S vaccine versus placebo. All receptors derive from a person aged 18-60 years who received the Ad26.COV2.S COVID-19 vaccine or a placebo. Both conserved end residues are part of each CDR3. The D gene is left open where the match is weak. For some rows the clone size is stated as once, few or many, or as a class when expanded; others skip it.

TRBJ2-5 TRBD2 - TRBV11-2 CASSFKRGFQETQYF TGTGCCAGCAGCTTCAAGCGGGGGTTCCAAGAGACCCAGTACTTC
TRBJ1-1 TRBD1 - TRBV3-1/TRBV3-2 CASSQNLQGITEAFF TGTGCCAGCAGCCAAAACTTACAGGGGATCACTGAAGCTTTCTTT
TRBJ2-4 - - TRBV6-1 CASSDRLVLVAKNIQYF TGTGCCAGCAGTGATCGCTTAGTCCTAGTAGCCAAAAACATTCAGTACTTC
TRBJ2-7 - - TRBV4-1 CASSQDGYLYEQYF TGCGCCAGCAGCCAAGATGGGTACCTATACGAGCAGTACTTC
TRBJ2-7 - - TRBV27 CASSLAATYEQYF TGTGCCAGCAGTTTGGCAGCCACCTACGAGCAGTACTTC
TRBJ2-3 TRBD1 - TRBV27 CASSLAPDRLTDTQYF TGTGCCAGCAGTTTGGCCCCGGACAGGTTAACAGATACGCAGTATTTT
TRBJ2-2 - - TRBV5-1 CASSQSIRHTGELFF TGCGCCAGCAGCCAATCTATCAGACACACCGGGGAGCTGTTTTTT
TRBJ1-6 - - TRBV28 CASSTFRTGSESPLHF TGTGCCAGCAGTACCTTCCGAACAGGGTCGGAATCACCCCTCCACTTT
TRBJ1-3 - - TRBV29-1 CSAVGGNTIYF TGCAGCGCAGTAGGCGGAAACACCATATATTTT
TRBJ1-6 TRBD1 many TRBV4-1 CASSQAPGQGSPLHF TGCGCCAGCAGCCAAGCTCCGGGACAGGGGTCACCCCTCCACTTT
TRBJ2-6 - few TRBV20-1 CSASGAADSGANVLTF TGCAGTGCTAGTGGGGCTGCTGACTCTGGGGCCAACGTCCTGACTTTC
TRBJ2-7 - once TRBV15 CATSRDGVSTYEQYF TGTGCCACCAGCAGAGACGGGGTTTCTACCTACGAGCAGTACTTC
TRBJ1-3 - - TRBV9 CASSVGSSGGNTIYF TGTGCCAGCAGCGTAGGGTCTTCGGGAGGAAACACCATATATTTT
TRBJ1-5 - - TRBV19 CASSKKTVLPYNQPQHF TGTGCCAGTAGTAAAAAGACGGTCCTACCCTACAATCAGCCCCAGCATTTT
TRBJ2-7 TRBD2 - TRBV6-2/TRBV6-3 CASSRGTERGQYF TGTGCCAGCAGCCGCGGGACTGAGCGGGGGCAGTACTTC
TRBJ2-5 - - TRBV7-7 CASSLAGLQETQYF TGTGCCAGCAGCTTAGCGGGGTTACAAGAGACCCAGTACTTC
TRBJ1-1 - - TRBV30 CAWSGPGGKAFF TGTGCCTGGAGTGGTCCGGGGGGGAAAGCTTTCTTT
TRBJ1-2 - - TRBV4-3 CASSHLASGYYGYTF TGCGCCAGCAGCCACCTAGCCAGCGGATACTATGGCTACACCTTC
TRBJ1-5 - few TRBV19 CASSPADRHQPQHF TGTGCCAGTAGTCCGGCGGACAGACATCAGCCCCAGCATTTT
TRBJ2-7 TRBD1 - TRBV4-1 CASSQLQGYMDEQYF TGCGCCAGCAGCCAGCTACAGGGGTACATGGACGAGCAGTACTTC
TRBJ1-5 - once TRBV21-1 CAGPPPTGGADSNQPQHF TGTGCCGGTCCCCCCCCGACAGGGGGCGCGGATAGCAATCAGCCCCAGCATTTT
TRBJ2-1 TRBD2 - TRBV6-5 CASTSGLNNEQFF TGTGCCAGCACTAGCGGTCTTAACAATGAGCAGTTCTTC
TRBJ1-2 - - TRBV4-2 CASSRDYYYTF TGTGCCAGCAGCCGAGATTATTACTACACCTTC
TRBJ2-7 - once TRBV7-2 CASSLVGSPEQYF TGTGCCAGCAGCTTAGTAGGGTCCCCCGAGCAGTACTTC
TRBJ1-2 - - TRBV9 CASSETGGPGGYTF TGTGCCAGCAGCGAGACCGGGGGCCCGGGTGGCTACACCTTC
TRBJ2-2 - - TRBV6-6 CASIPKGLGELFF TGTGCCAGCATTCCCAAGGGTCTAGGGGAGCTGTTTTTT
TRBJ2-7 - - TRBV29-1 CSTWGARGVGYEQYF TGCAGCACCTGGGGGGCACGGGGAGTCGGCTACGAGCAGTACTTC
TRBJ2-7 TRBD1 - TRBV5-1 CASSLDRNYEQYF TGCGCCAGCAGCCTGGACAGGAACTACGAGCAGTACTTC
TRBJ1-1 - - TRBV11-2 CASSEGHLNTEAFF TGTGCCAGCAGCGAGGGACACTTGAACACTGAAGCTTTCTTT
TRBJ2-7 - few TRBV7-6 CASSKGPNYEQYF TGTGCCAGCAGCAAAGGACCGAACTACGAGCAGTACTTC
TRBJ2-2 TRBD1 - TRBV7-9 CASSRGQGASGELFF TGTGCCAGCAGTCGTGGACAGGGGGCCTCCGGGGAGCTGTTTTTT
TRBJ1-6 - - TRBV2 CASRVGSPFYNSPLHF TGTGCCAGCAGGGTTGGCAGTCCATTTTATAATTCACCCCTCCACTTT
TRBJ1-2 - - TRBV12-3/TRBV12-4 CASSLGTTRGYTF TGTGCCAGCAGTTTAGGGACAACTCGGGGCTACACCTTC
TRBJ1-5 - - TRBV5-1 CASSLDTGRSNQPQHF TGCGCCAGCAGCTTGGACACGGGACGGAGCAATCAGCCCCAGCATTTT
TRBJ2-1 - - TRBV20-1 CSASDPASSYNEQFF TGCAGTGCTAGTGATCCGGCGAGCTCCTACAATGAGCAGTTCTTC